The source of this TCR beta chain is a study of blood T cell repertoires in COVID-19. Turning to the study itself: The cDNA or gDNA used as material had been derived from T cells, B-cell-depleted T cells, or PBMCs.

The repertoire was sequenced with immunoSEQ multiplex PCR; TCRdb's copy has only in-frame clones and lacks some. This table holds some 200,000 clones, more than 65% found once. This clone showed up just a few times. The germline gives CDR1 SGHRS, CDR2 YFSETQ. The V gene lost 1 base and the J gene lost 4 bases, with 12 bases spanning the gap. This CDR3 is 14 amino acids long. Sequencing input: peripheral blood. V is TRBV5-1 and J is TRBJ2-7, with D maybe TRBD1 (5 bases). This sequence originates from a woman aged 55-70 years with acute or convalescent COVID-19. CDR3 coding DNA: TGCGCCAGCAGCTTGACCAGGGTGGGGTACGAGCAGTACTTC. This translates into CASSLTRVGYEQYF.